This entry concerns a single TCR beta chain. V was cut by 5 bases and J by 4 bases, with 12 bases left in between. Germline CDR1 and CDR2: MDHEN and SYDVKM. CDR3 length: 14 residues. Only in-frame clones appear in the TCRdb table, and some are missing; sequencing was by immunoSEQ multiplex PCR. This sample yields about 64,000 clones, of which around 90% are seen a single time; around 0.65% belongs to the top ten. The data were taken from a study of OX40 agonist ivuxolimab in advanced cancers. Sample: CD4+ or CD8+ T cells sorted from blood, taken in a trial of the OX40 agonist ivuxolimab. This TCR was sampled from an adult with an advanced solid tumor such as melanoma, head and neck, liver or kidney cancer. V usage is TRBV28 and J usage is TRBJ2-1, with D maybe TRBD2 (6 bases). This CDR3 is CASSPGTSYNEQFF. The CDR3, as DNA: TGTGCCAGCAGTCCTGGGACTTCTTACAATGAGCAGTTCTTC.